Reported below is one T cell receptor beta chain. The CDR3 has 16 amino acids. V was trimmed by 0 bases and J by 4 bases, leaving 13 bases between them. Looked up from germline, CDR1 is LGHNA and CDR2 is YSLEER. The entry originates in a study of human versus mouse CDR3 diversity and MHC coevolution. Study overall: The immunoSEQ assay reportedly detects one in 200,000 T cells.

Cells were CD45RO-negative CD62L-positive naive CD4 T cells sorted from PBMCs. Clones were read by immunoSEQ multiplex PCR, and TCRdb kept only the in-frame ones, dropping some. The data show tens of thousands of clones, around 93% seen once. V gene TRBV4-3 combines with J gene TRBJ1-5, with D perhaps matching TRBD1 (5 bases). The sequence derives from a person between 25 and 70 years old in good health. Input material: naive CD4+ T cells from blood. Subset here: CD45RO-negative CD62L-positive naive CD4 T cells. The CDR3 loop reads CASSQDTTEPNQPQHF. CDR3 nucleotide sequence: TGCGCCAGCAGCCAAGATACGACAGAACCAAATCAGCCCCAGCATTTT.